This TCR beta chain emerged from a study of T cells in Graves' hyperthyroidism and ophthalmopathy. TCR beta CDR3 region amplification was performed from RNA transcripts. HTBI primers drove first-round RT-PCR of the TCR CDR3. TCRdb reprocessed the multiplex PCR reads via MiXCR and lists one record per CDR3 protein. The sample lists more than 300,000 distinct CDR3 sequences, under 20% seen once, with 40% in the top ten. This clonotype was observed many times. The TCR was taken from a man in his late teens or twenties with Graves' ophthalmopathy. The sequencing input was blood.

The CDR3 DNA follows: TGTGCCAGCAGCCCTGGGACGGCAAATGAAAAACTGTTTTTT. It translates to CASSPGTANEKLFF. The chain employs TRBV11-1 and TRBJ1-4, with D tentatively TRBD1 (5 bases). CDR1 and CDR2 from the germline V gene are SGHAT and FQDESV (reference sequence). V lost 5 bases and J 5 bases, leaving 12 bases between the germline ends. The CDR3 spans 14 residues.